This T cell receptor (beta chain) was found in a study of OX40 agonist ivuxolimab in advanced cancers. The germline CDR1 and CDR2 sequences are SGHNT and YYREEE (reference sequence). CDR3 length equals 12 residues. The ends were cut back, 3 bases at V and 6 bases at J, with 8 bases in the middle. The repertoire was sequenced with immunoSEQ multiplex PCR; TCRdb's copy has only in-frame clones and lacks some. The sample shows 25,000 to 35,000 clones, roughly 84% of them seen only once. The chain couples TRBV5-4 to TRBJ2-3; D possibly matches TRBD1 or TRBD2 (5 bases each). The TCR sequence derives from an adult with an advanced solid tumor such as melanoma, head and neck, liver or kidney cancer. The sequencing here drew on CD4+ or CD8+ T cells sorted from blood, taken in a trial of the OX40 agonist ivuxolimab. The CDR3 DNA reads as TGTGCCAGCAGCTCCTGGGGGGATACGCAGTATTTT. Translating it yields CASSSWGDTQYF.